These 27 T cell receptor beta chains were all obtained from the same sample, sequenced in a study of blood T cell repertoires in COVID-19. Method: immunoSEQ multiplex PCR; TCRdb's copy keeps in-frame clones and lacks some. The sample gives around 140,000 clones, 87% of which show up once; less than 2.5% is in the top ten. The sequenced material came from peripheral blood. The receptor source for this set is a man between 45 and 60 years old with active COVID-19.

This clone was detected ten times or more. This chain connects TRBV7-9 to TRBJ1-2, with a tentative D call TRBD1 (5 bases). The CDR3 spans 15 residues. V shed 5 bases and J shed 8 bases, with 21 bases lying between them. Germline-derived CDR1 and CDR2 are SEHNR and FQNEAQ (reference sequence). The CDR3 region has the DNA TGTGCCAGCAGCCCATTGCTTAGGGGCGTGGTCGGCTACACCTTC. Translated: CASSPLLRGVVGYTF. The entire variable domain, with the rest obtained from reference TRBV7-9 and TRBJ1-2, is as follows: DTGVSQNPRHKITKRGQNVTFRCDPISEHNRLYWYRQTLGQGPEFLTYFQNEAQLEKSRLLSDRFSAERPKGSFSTLEIQRTEQGDSAMYLCASSPLLRGVVGYTFGSGTRLTVV.

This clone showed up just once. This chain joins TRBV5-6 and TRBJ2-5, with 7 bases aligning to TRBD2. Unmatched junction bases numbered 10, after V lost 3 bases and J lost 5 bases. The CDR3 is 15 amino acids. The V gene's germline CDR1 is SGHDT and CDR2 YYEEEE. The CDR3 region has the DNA TGTGCCAGCAGCTCTACGGGGGGTCCGAGGGAGACCCAGTACTTC. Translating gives CASSSTGGPRETQYF.

CDR3 sequence: CAWSPIQTGNTEAFF. In nucleotides, the CDR3 is TGTGCCTGGAGCCCTATTCAGACAGGCAACACTGAAGCTTTCTTT. J is TRBJ1-1 and V is TRBV30; possible D gene TRBD1, 6 bases. V lost 3 bases and J lost 2, with 16 bases in between. The CDR3 runs 15 residues. CDR1 is GTSNPN and CDR2 is SVGIG in the germline V gene (reference sequence).

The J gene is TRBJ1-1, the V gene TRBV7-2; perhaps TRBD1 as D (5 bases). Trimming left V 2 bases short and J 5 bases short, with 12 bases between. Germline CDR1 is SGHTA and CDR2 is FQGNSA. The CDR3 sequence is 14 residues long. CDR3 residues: CASSLQPGRTEAFF. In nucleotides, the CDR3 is TGTGCCAGCAGCTTACAACCAGGGCGTACTGAAGCTTTCTTT.

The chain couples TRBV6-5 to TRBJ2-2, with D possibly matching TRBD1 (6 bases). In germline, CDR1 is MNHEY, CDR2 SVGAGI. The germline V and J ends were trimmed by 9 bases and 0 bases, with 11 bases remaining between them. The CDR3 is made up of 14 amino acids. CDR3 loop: CASRDNANTGELFF. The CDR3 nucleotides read TGTGCCAGTAGGGACAACGCGAACACCGGGGAGCTGTTTTTT.

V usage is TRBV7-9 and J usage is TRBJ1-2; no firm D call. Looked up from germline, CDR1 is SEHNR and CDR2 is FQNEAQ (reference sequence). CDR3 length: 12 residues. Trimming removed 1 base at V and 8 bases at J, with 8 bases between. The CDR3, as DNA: TGTGCCAGCAGCTTAGTGAGGATGGGCTACACCTTC. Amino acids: CASSLVRMGYTF.

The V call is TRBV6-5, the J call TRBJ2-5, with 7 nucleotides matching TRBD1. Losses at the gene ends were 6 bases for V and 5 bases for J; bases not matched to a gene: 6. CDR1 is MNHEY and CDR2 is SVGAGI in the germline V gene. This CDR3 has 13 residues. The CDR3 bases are TGTGCCAGCAGGAAAGGGGGCTCGGAGACCCAGTACTTC. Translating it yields CASRKGGSETQYF.

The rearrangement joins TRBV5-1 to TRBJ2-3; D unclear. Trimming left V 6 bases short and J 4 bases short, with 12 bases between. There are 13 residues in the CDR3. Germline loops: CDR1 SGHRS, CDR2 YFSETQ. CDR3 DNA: TGCGCCAGCATGCGAGGAGATCCAGATACGCAGTATTTT. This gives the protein CASMRGDPDTQYF. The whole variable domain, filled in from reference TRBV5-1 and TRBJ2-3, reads KAGVTQTPRYLIKTRGQQVTLSCSPISGHRSVSWYQQTPGQGLQFLFEYFSETQRNKGNFPGRFSGRQFSNSRSEMNVSTLELGDSALYLCASMRGDPDTQYFGPGTRLTVL.

CDR3 region: CASSLAGRGKETQYF. The DNA of the CDR3 is TGTGCCAGCAGCTTAGCGGGAAGGGGGAAAGAGACCCAGTACTTC. This chain connects TRBV7-2 to TRBJ2-5; D perhaps matches TRBD1 (6 bases). The CDR3 sequence is 15 residues long. Germline CDR1 and CDR2: SGHTA and FQGNSA. Trimming took off 0 bases at V and 3 bases at J, with 11 bases between the two ends.

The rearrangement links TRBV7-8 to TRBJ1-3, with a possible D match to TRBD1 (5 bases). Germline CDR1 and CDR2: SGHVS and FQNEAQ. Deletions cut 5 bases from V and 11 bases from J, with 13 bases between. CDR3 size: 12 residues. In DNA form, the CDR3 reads TGTGCCAGCAGCACAGGTGGAGGGTCCATATATTTT. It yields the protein CASSTGGGSIYF.

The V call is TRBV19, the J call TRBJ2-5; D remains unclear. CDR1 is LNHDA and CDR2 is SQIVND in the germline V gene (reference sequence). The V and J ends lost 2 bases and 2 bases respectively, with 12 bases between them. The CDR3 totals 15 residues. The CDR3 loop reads CASSINRPTQETQYF. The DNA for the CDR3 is TGTGCCAGTAGTATAAATCGACCGACTCAAGAGACCCAGTACTTC. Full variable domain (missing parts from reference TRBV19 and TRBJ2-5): DGGITQSPKYLFRKEGQNVTLSCEQNLNHDAMYWYRQDPGQGLRLIYYSQIVNDFQKGDIAEGYSVSREKKESFPLTVTSAQKNPTAFYLCASSINRPTQETQYFGPGTRLLVL.

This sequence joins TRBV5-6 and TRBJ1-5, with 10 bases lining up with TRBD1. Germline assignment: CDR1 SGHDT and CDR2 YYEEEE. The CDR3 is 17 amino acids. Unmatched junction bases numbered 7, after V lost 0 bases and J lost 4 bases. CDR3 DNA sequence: TGTGCCAGCAGCTTGGGTTGGGGACAGGGGTCGAATCAGCCCCAGCATTTT. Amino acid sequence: CASSLGWGQGSNQPQHF.

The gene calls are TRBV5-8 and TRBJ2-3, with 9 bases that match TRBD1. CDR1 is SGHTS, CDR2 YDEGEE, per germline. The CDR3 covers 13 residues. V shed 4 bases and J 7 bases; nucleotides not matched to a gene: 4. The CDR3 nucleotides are TGTGCCAGCAGCATCGGACAGGGGAATACGCAGTATTTT. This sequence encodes CASSIGQGNTQYF.

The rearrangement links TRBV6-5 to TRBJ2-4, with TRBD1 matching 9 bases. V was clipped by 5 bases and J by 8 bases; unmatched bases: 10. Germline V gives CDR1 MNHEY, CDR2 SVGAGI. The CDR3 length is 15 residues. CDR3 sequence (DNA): TGTGCCAGCAGTAGGAGACAGGGGGGGAGGGACATTCAGTACTTC. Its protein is CASSRRQGGRDIQYF.

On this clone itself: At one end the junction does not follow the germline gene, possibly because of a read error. In nucleotides, the CDR3 is TGCGCCAGCAGCTTGGGGACAGGGTACACTGAGCAGTTCTTC. Protein: CASSLGTGYTEQFF. This chain uses TRBV5-1 with TRBJ2-1, with TRBD1 matching over 8 bases. Germline V lookup: CDR1 SGHRS, CDR2 YFSETQ. The length of the CDR3 is 14 residues. The full variable domain, rest sourced from reference TRBV5-1 and TRBJ2-1, is KAGVTQTPRYLIKTRGQQVTLSCSPISGHRSVSWYQQTPGQGLQFLFEYFSETQRNKGNFPGRFSGRQFSNSRSEMNVSTLELGDSALYLCASSLGTGYTEQFFGPGTRLTVL.

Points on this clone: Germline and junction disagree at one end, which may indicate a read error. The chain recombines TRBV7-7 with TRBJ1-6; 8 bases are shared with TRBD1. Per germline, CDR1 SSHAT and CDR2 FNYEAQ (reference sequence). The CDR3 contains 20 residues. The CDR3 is CASSPDRVTGLSSYNSPLHF. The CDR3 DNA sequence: TGTGCTAGCAGCCCGGACAGGGTGACCGGTCTGAGCTCCTATAATTCACCCCTCCACTTT.

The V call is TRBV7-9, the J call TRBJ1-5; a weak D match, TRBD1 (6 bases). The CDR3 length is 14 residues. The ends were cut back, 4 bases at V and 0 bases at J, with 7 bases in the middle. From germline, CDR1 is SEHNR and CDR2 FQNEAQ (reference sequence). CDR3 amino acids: CASSWTDSNQPQHF. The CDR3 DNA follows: TGTGCCAGCAGCTGGACAGATAGCAATCAGCCCCAGCATTTT.

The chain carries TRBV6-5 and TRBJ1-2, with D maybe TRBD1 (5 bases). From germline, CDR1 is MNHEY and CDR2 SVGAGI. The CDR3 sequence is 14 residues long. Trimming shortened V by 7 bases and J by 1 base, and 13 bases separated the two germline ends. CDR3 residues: CASNSGLINYGYTF. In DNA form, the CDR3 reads TGTGCCAGCAATTCGGGACTTATTAACTATGGCTACACCTTC.

The CDR3 is CASSSFPTGNTIYF. In DNA, the CDR3 is TGTGCCAGCAGCTCCTTCCCGACAGGAAACACCATATATTTT. The genes are TRBV6-5 and TRBJ1-3; D gene uncertain. CDR3 length: 14 residues. Trimming left V 6 bases short and J 4 bases short, with 13 bases between. CDR1 and CDR2 from the germline V gene are MNHEY and SVGAGI.

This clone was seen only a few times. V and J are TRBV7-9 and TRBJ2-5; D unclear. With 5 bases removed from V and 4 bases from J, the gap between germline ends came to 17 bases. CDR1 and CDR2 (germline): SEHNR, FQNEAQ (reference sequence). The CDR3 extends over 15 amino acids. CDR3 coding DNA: TGTGCCAGCAGCCCGAAAGTCCGGGTGGGAGAGACCCAGTACTTC. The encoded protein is CASSPKVRVGETQYF.

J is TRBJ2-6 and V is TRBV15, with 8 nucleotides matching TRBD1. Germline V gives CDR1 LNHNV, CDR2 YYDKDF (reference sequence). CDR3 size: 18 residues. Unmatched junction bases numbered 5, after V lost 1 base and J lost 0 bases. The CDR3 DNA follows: TGTGCCACCAGCAGAGGCGGACAGGGACACTCTGGGGCCAACGTCCTGACTTTC. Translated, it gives CATSRGGQGHSGANVLTF. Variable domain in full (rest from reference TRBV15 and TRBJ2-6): DAMVIQNPRYQVTQFGKPVTLSCSQTLNHNVMYWYQQKSSQAPKLLFHYYDKDFNNEADTPDNFQSRRPNTSFCFLDIRSPGLGDTAMYLCATSRGGQGHSGANVLTFGAGSRLTVL.

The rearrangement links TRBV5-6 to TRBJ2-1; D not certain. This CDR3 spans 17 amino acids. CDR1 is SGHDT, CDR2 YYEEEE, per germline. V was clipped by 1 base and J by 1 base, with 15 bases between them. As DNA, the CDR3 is TGTGCCAGCAGCTTGTTTACAGAAGCATGGTCCTACAATGAGCAGTTCTTC. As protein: CASSLFTEAWSYNEQFF.

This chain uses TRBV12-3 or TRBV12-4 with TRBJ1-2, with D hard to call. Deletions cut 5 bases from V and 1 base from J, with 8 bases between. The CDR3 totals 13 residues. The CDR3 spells CASSIGVNYGYTF. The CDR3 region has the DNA TGTGCCAGCAGTATCGGTGTTAACTATGGCTACACCTTC.

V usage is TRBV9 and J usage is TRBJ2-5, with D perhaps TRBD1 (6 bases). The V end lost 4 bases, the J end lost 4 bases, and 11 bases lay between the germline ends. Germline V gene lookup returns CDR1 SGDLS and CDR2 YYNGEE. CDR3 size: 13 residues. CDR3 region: CASSTGTVETQYF. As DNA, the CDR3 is TGTGCCAGCAGCACAGGGACGGTAGAGACCCAGTACTTC.

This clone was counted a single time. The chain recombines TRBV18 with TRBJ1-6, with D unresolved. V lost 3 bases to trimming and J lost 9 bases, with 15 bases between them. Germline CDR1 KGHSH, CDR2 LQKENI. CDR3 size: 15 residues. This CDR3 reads CASSPSEGGVSPLHF. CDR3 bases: TGTGCCAGCTCACCCTCGGAGGGTGGGGTTTCACCCCTCCACTTT.

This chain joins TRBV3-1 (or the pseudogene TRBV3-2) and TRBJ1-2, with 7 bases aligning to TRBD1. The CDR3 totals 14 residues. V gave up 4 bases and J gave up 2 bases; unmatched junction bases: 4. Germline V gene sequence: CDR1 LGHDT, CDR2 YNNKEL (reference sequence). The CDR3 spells CASSLKGQNYGYTF. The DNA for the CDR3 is TGTGCCAGCAGCCTTAAGGGACAGAACTATGGCTACACCTTC.

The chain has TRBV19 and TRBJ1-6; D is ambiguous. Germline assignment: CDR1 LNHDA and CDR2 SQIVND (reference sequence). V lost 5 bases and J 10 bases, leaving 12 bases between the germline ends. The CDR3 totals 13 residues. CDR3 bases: TGTGCCAGTAGTTCAGATTTCTGGTCACCCCTCCACTTT. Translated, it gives CASSSDFWSPLHF.